Presented here are 28 T cell receptor beta chains from one specimen sequenced in a study of blood T cells in healthy people across ages. Primers used in a second PCR of roughly 7 to 12 cycles were a sample-barcoded 5' primer and a J-beta primer mix. A single record per CDR3 protein comes from TCRdb applying MiXCR to the 5' RACE reads. This sample carries roughly 800,000 distinct CDR3 sequences, about 62% of them seen once, and the ten largest clones take about 20%. What was sequenced was blood. Receptors originate from a man aged 25 to 45 in good health.

This clonotype was seen only once. This chain joins TRBV6-1 and TRBJ1-2, with D hard to call. From germline, CDR1 is MNHNS and CDR2 SASEGT. CDR3 length: 11 amino acids. The ends were cut back, 4 bases at V and 6 bases at J, with 6 bases in the middle. The CDR3 here is CASSGDHGYTF. CDR3 nucleotides: TGTGCCAGCAGTGGCGATCATGGCTACACCTTC.

The chain carries TRBV10-3 and TRBJ2-3; the match to TRBD2 covers 10 bases. Germline V CDR1 and CDR2: ENHRY, SYGVKD. The CDR3 contains 16 residues. The V and J ends lost 4 bases and 0 bases, in that order; junction bases with no gene match: 4. The CDR3 DNA reads as TGTGCCATCAGTGCCACTAGCGGGGTTAGCACAGATACGCAGTATTTT. Amino acid sequence: CAISATSGVSTDTQYF.

The chain is built from TRBV12-3 or TRBV12-4 and TRBJ1-2; 9 bases map to TRBD1. The CDR3 loop spans 16 amino acids. V shed 4 bases, J shed 5 bases, and the junction held 11 bases outside the gene matches. The CDR3 DNA sequence: TGTGCCAGCAGTTCGGGACAGGGCCGAAGCGTATATGGCTACACCTTC. Translating it yields CASSSGQGRSVYGYTF.

The CDR3 is CASKPKREEDTQYF. The CDR3 DNA sequence: TGTGCCAGCAAACCCAAGCGGGAGGAAGATACGCAGTATTTT. The rearrangement joins TRBV7-2 to TRBJ2-3; 9 nucleotides agree with TRBD2. This CDR3 has 14 residues. Germline trimming cut 7 bases from V and 5 bases from J; bases unmatched to any gene: 7. Looked up from germline, CDR1 is SGHTA and CDR2 is FQGNSA. The variable domain in full, completed from reference TRBV7-2 and TRBJ2-3, reads GAGVSQSPSNKVTEKGKDVELRCDPISGHTALYWYRQSLGQGLEFLIYFQGNSAPDKSGLPSDRFSAERTGGSVSTLTIQRTQQEDSAVYLCASKPKREEDTQYFGPGTRLTVL.

The chain uses TRBV12-3 or TRBV12-4 and TRBJ2-1; 7 bases are a match to TRBD1. The CDR3 totals 14 residues. V lost 6 bases to trimming and J lost 0 bases; unmatched junction nucleotides: 2. CDR3 coding DNA: TGTGCCAGCAGACAGGGGTCCTCCTACAATGAGCAGTTCTTC. It encodes CASRQGSSYNEQFF.

This clonotype has more than one count but fewer than ten. The gene calls are TRBV12-3 or TRBV12-4 and TRBJ2-3; maybe TRBD2 (5 bases). Between the trimmed V and J ends, which lost 5 bases and 4 bases, there was a span of 16 bases. CDR3 length: 15 residues. CDR3 loop: CASSPGLKGADTQYF. The CDR3 coding sequence is TGTGCCAGCAGTCCCGGACTCAAGGGCGCAGATACGCAGTATTTT.

J is TRBJ2-4 and V is TRBV6-1; no reliable D call. The DNA end favors TRBJ2-5, so the J call may be wrong. The CDR3 totals 15 residues. Germline V gene data show CDR1 as MNHNS and CDR2 as SASEGT. The CDR3 spells CASSEVVNWGETQYF. CDR3 nucleotides: TGTGCCAGCAGTGAAGTGGTAAATTGGGGAGAGACCCAGTACTTC.

The rearrangement uses TRBV11-2 and TRBJ2-1; 9 bases line up with TRBD2. CDR1 and CDR2 (germline): SGHAT, FQNNGV. J was trimmed by 8 bases and V by 4 bases; bases with no gene match: 12. The CDR3 totals 16 residues. CDR3 in DNA: TGTGCCAGCAGCTCCCTTGCTAGAATAGCGGGGGATGAGCAGTTCTTC. It specifies CASSSLARIAGDEQFF.

In its sample, this clonotype was seen a few times. This chain connects TRBV9 to TRBJ1-2, with 7 positions matching TRBD1. The germline CDR1 and CDR2 sequences are SGDLS and YYNGEE. The CDR3 has 15 amino acids. The V segment lost 2 bases and the J segment 5 bases; nucleotides outside the gene matches: 9. The CDR3 sequence: CASSVGQRFSYGYTF. CDR3 in DNA: TGTGCCAGCAGCGTGGGACAGCGTTTTTCTTATGGCTACACCTTC.

The rearrangement uses TRBV3-1 and TRBJ2-1; D gene unclear. The V end was cut by 0 bases, the J end by 4 bases, with 10 bases between. CDR1 and CDR2 from the germline V gene are LGHDT and YNNKEL (reference sequence). CDR3 size: 15 residues. The CDR3 reads CASSQDTLSYNEQFF. CDR3 coding DNA: TGTGCCAGCAGCCAAGATACGCTCTCTTACAATGAGCAGTTCTTC.

The rearrangement links TRBV6-2 or TRBV6-3 to TRBJ2-7, with TRBD2 identical over 10 bases. V gave up 5 bases and J gave up 6 bases; unmatched junction bases: 19. Germline values: CDR1 MNHEY, CDR2 SVGEGT. The CDR3 spans 18 residues. CDR3 bases: TGTGCCAGCAGTAGGGGAATCCTAGCGGGAGCTCTCCGACTCGAGCAGTACTTC. This gives the protein CASSRGILAGALRLEQYF.

A few counts support this clonotype. The V call is TRBV20-1, the J call TRBJ1-2; D not resolved. The CDR3 totals 12 residues. The V and J ends lost 0 bases and 7 bases respectively, with 9 bases between them. Germline CDR1 and CDR2: DFQATT and SNEGSKA (reference sequence). For the CDR3, the DNA is TGCAGTGCTAGAGAGGGAGGGATTGGCTACACCTTC. It codes for CSAREGGIGYTF.

This clonotype has only a few counts. The chain links TRBV20-1 to TRBJ2-1; TRBD2 might be the D (6 bases). Trimming pared 3 bases from V and 0 bases from J, leaving 12 bases between. From germline, CDR1 is DFQATT and CDR2 SNEGSKA (reference sequence). The CDR3 has 15 amino acids. CDR3 coding DNA: TGCAGTGCTAGCAATAGCGGAAGCTCCTACAATGAGCAGTTCTTC. Protein: CSASNSGSSYNEQFF.

This clonotype is a singleton in its sample. This chain links TRBV2 with TRBJ2-3; 8 nucleotides align to TRBD1. The CDR3 runs 14 residues. Unmatched junction bases numbered 4, after V lost 8 bases and J lost 0 bases. Germline-derived CDR1 and CDR2 are SNHLY and FYNNEI. The CDR3 DNA reads TGTGCCAGCGGTGGGACAGGAAGCACAGATACGCAGTATTTT. Its translation is CASGGTGSTDTQYF.

This clonotype was seen more than once but under ten times. The genes are TRBV6-5 and TRBJ2-1; 9 bases map to TRBD2. V lost 0 bases, J lost 3 bases, and 6 bases stayed unmatched. This CDR3 has 17 residues. From germline, CDR1 is MNHEY and CDR2 SVGAGI. This CDR3 is CASSYSPPSGVYNEQFF. The CDR3 nucleotides read TGTGCCAGCAGTTACTCTCCCCCTAGCGGGGTCTACAATGAGCAGTTCTTC.

CDR3: CSARDRGGAWNQPQHF. CDR3 nucleotides: TGCAGTGCTAGAGATCGCGGGGGCGCATGGAATCAGCCCCAGCATTTT. The chain recombines TRBV20-1 with TRBJ1-5; possibly TRBD1 for D (6 bases). Deletions cut 0 bases from V and 4 bases from J, with 16 bases between. CDR1 is DFQATT and CDR2 is SNEGSKA in the germline V gene (reference sequence). This CDR3 contains 16 residues.

This sequence joins TRBV6-1 and TRBJ2-3, with a weak D call TRBD1 (6 bases). Trimming removed 6 bases from V and 2 bases from J, with 15 bases in between. This CDR3 is built from 15 residues. Looked up from germline, CDR1 is MNHNS and CDR2 is SASEGT. CDR3: CASRMTGQFTDTQYF. In DNA, the CDR3 is TGTGCCAGCAGGATGACAGGCCAATTCACAGATACGCAGTATTTT.

The chain joins TRBV27 to TRBJ2-1; D uncertain. Germline V gene data show CDR1 as MNHEY and CDR2 as SMNVEV (reference sequence). V lost 5 bases to trimming and J lost 10 bases, with 21 bases between them. This CDR3 is 15 amino acids long. The chain's CDR3 is CASSPTTAGIYEQFF. CDR3 coding DNA: TGTGCCAGCAGTCCCACAACCGCTGGAATCTACGAGCAGTTCTTC.

This clonotype was observed once. The chain combines TRBV15 with TRBJ2-2, with 9 bases identical to TRBD1. After removal of 0 bases from V and 3 bases from J, the junction contained 5 bases not matched to a gene. CDR3 length: 17 amino acids. The germline V gene encodes CDR1 LNHNV and CDR2 YYDKDF (reference sequence). The chain's CDR3 is CATSRDSGTGYTGELFF. The CDR3 DNA reads TGTGCCACCAGCAGAGACTCCGGGACAGGGTACACCGGGGAGCTGTTTTTT.

This chain links TRBV10-3 with TRBJ1-6; D remains ambiguous. Germline CDR1 reads ENHRY; CDR2 reads SYGVKD. The CDR3 covers 14 residues. V was cut by 5 bases and J by 3 bases, with 8 bases left in between. The CDR3 region is CAISLEDYNSPLHF. The DNA for the CDR3 is TGTGCCATCAGTCTCGAGGACTATAATTCACCCCTCCACTTT.

The chain couples TRBV7-8 to TRBJ2-7; 9 bases agree with TRBD2. The CDR3 totals 15 residues. Trimming at V came to 4 bases and at J to 5 bases, leaving 9 bases not matched to a gene. Germline lookup yields CDR1 SGHVS and CDR2 FQNEAQ. The CDR3 spells CASSSGLALTDEQYF. DNA of the CDR3: TGTGCCAGCAGCTCCGGACTAGCGTTAACCGACGAGCAGTACTTC. Together with reference TRBV7-8 and TRBJ2-7, the CDR3 gives the full variable domain: GAGVSQSPRYKVAKRGQDVALRCDPISGHVSLFWYQQALGQGPEFLTYFQNEAQLDKSGLPSDRFFAERPEGSVSTLKIQRTQQEDSAVYLCASSSGLALTDEQYFGPGTRLTVT.

The chain combines TRBV20-1 with TRBJ2-1; the D call may be TRBD1 or TRBD2 (5 bases each). Germline CDR1 and CDR2: DFQATT and SNEGSKA (reference sequence). V was pared by 4 bases and J by 2 bases, with 12 bases between. The CDR3 consists of 14 residues. The CDR3 sequence: CSATPMGAYNEQFF. The CDR3 bases are TGCAGTGCTACTCCCATGGGGGCCTACAATGAGCAGTTCTTC.

The rearrangement links TRBV6-2 or TRBV6-3 to TRBJ2-3; weak D call: TRBD1 (5 bases). There are 16 residues in the CDR3. Germline CDR1 reads MNHEY; CDR2 reads SVGEGT. Trimming cost V 2 bases and J 5 bases, with 17 bases left between them. The CDR3 sequence: CASSYPRDRAKDTQYF. CDR3 sequence (DNA): TGTGCCAGCAGTTACCCCAGGGATCGAGCGAAAGATACGCAGTATTTT.

The rearrangement uses TRBV2 and TRBJ1-2; 8 bases are a match to TRBD1. CDR3 length: 13 residues. CDR1 is SNHLY, CDR2 FYNNEI, per germline. V lost 10 bases and J lost 5; bases outside the gene matches: 9. CDR3 sequence reads: CATAQGEGYGYTF. In nucleotides, the CDR3 is TGTGCCACCGCACAGGGGGAGGGATATGGCTACACCTTC.

This clonotype was counted between two and nine times. V and J are TRBV7-9 and TRBJ1-2; maybe TRBD1 (5 bases). Germline CDR1 and CDR2: SEHNR and FQNEAQ (reference sequence). This CDR3 contains 16 residues. V lost 1 base to trimming and J lost 1 base, with 13 bases between them. The CDR3 loop reads CASSLDGAVFNYGYTF. The CDR3 DNA reads TGTGCCAGCAGCTTAGATGGGGCAGTTTTTAACTATGGCTACACCTTC.

In this sample, this clonotype turned up once. V and J are TRBV20-1 and TRBJ2-1, with TRBD2 matching over 10 bases. Germline loops: CDR1 DFQATT, CDR2 SNEGSKA (reference sequence). The V segment lost 3 bases and the J segment 8 bases; nucleotides outside the gene matches: 10. There are 15 residues in the CDR3. CDR3 nucleotides: TGCAGTGCTAGGAGCGGGAGGGCCTCTGGAGATGAGCAGTTCTTC. Amino acids: CSARSGRASGDEQFF.

The chain recombines TRBV7-6 with TRBJ2-7; 13 bases fit TRBD2. CDR3 length: 17 amino acids. Trimming at V came to 0 bases and at J to 2 bases, leaving 4 bases not matched to a gene. Per germline, CDR1 SGHVS and CDR2 FNYEAQ. DNA for the CDR3: TGTGCCAGCAGCTTAGCTGGGACTAGCGGGGCCACCTACGAGCAGTACTTC. Protein product: CASSLAGTSGATYEQYF.

This clonotype has only one observation. J is TRBJ2-1 and V is TRBV14; D remains ambiguous. The germline CDR1 and CDR2 sequences are SGHDN and FVKESK. Trimming shortened V by 7 bases and J by 5 bases, and 15 bases separated the two germline ends. The CDR3 has 14 residues. CDR3 sequence: CASTLCQMDNEQFF. The CDR3 region has the DNA TGTGCCAGCACCTTATGCCAGATGGACAATGAGCAGTTCTTC.